Detailed here is one T cell receptor beta chain. These data come from a study of T-cell reconstitution after alpha-beta-depleted transplantation in children. This CDR3 region has 13 residues. Losses at the gene ends were 2 bases for V and 5 bases for J; bases not matched to a gene: 3. Germline V lookup: CDR1 SGHRS, CDR2 YFSETQ. Unique molecular identifiers were incorporated when the TCRbeta library was constructed. MiXCR, run by TCRdb on the PCR reads, gives a single entry per CDR3 protein. The repertoire holds 350,000 to 500,000 distinct CDR3 sequences, over 40% seen once, with under 35% in the top ten.

V and J are TRBV5-1 and TRBJ2-5; TRBD2 matches at 7 bases. Sequences were derived from PBMCs, sampled before TCRalphabeta/CD19-depleted stem cell transplant. The sequence derives from a girl between 2 and 10 years old with aplastic anemia, due to receive a stem cell transplant. The CDR3 bases are TGCGCCAGCAGCTTTCGGGGGGTGGAGACCCAGTACTTC. This translates into CASSFRGVETQYF. Based on the CDR3 plus reference TRBV5-1 and TRBJ2-5, the full variable domain is KAGVTQTPRYLIKTRGQQVTLSCSPISGHRSVSWYQQTPGQGLQFLFEYFSETQRNKGNFPGRFSGRQFSNSRSEMNVSTLELGDSALYLCASSFRGVETQYFGPGTRLLVL.